These T cell receptor beta chains were read from a single sample in a study of identical twins. MiXCR, run by TCRdb on the 5' RACE reads, gives a single entry per CDR3 protein. The sample gives about 890,000 distinct CDR3 sequences, roughly an eighth of which show up once; around 1.6% is in the top ten. The same sample was also studied in work on yellow fever vaccine responses in identical twins.

Material for sequencing was PBMCs. These receptors all come from a woman aged 18-29 years in good health. Each CDR3 is given with its conserved first and last residue. Fields, in order: CDR3 protein, D gene, clone size, V gene, J gene. A D gene is named only where the DNA matches it firmly. The size field is filled for only some rows; it gives once, few, many or a size class.

cdr3_aa: CASSEFAVTVRQPQHF; d_call: -; clone_size: -; v_call: TRBV6-1; j_call: TRBJ1-5
cdr3_aa: CAISERGEQFF; d_call: -; clone_size: many; v_call: TRBV10-3; j_call: TRBJ2-1
cdr3_aa: CASSFPGTYQETQYF; d_call: -; clone_size: -; v_call: TRBV7-9; j_call: TRBJ2-5
cdr3_aa: CASTYSSYNEQFF; d_call: -; clone_size: few; v_call: TRBV28; j_call: TRBJ2-1
cdr3_aa: CASSLGSGTGPGYTF; d_call: TRBD1; clone_size: -; v_call: TRBV7-2; j_call: TRBJ1-2
cdr3_aa: CATRLGQYNEQFF; d_call: -; clone_size: few; v_call: TRBV24-1; j_call: TRBJ2-1
cdr3_aa: CASSLWPMNTEAFF; d_call: -; clone_size: many; v_call: TRBV12-3/TRBV12-4; j_call: TRBJ1-1
cdr3_aa: CASSLNRDTRYF; d_call: -; clone_size: -; v_call: TRBV27; j_call: TRBJ2-3
cdr3_aa: CSAIGGTGETQYF; d_call: -; clone_size: -; v_call: TRBV20-1; j_call: TRBJ2-5
cdr3_aa: CASSQRQGLDEQYF; d_call: TRBD1; clone_size: few; v_call: TRBV12-3/TRBV12-4; j_call: TRBJ2-7
cdr3_aa: CASSSGRGWQPQHF; d_call: -; clone_size: -; v_call: TRBV7-9; j_call: TRBJ1-5
cdr3_aa: CASGLFGEQRSYEQYF; d_call: -; clone_size: -; v_call: TRBV28; j_call: TRBJ2-7
cdr3_aa: CASSLEQPNEQFF; d_call: -; clone_size: few; v_call: TRBV11-3; j_call: TRBJ2-1
cdr3_aa: CAIRPGLALAEQYF; d_call: TRBD2; clone_size: -; v_call: TRBV10-3; j_call: TRBJ2-7
cdr3_aa: CSARTGTGAITDTQYF; d_call: TRBD1; clone_size: -; v_call: TRBV20-1; j_call: TRBJ2-3
cdr3_aa: CASSDSGTGGFNSYGYTF; d_call: TRBD1; clone_size: -; v_call: TRBV2; j_call: TRBJ1-2
cdr3_aa: CASSLQGLAKNIQYF; d_call: -; clone_size: few; v_call: TRBV5-5; j_call: TRBJ2-4
cdr3_aa: CASSPWTSGGITDTQYF; d_call: TRBD2; clone_size: few; v_call: TRBV4-2; j_call: TRBJ2-3
cdr3_aa: CSAMTGMSYGYTF; d_call: TRBD1; clone_size: -; v_call: TRBV20-1; j_call: TRBJ1-2
cdr3_aa: CSASDRSEAFF; d_call: -; clone_size: many; v_call: TRBV20-1; j_call: TRBJ1-1
cdr3_aa: CASSLPGTGYTDTQYF; d_call: TRBD1; clone_size: few; v_call: TRBV7-2; j_call: TRBJ2-3
cdr3_aa: CASSLARGINTEAFF; d_call: -; clone_size: -; v_call: TRBV3-1; j_call: TRBJ1-1
cdr3_aa: CASSLGWTSGTYEQYF; d_call: TRBD2; clone_size: few; v_call: TRBV5-1; j_call: TRBJ2-7
cdr3_aa: CASSHFPRQGGMTQYF; d_call: -; clone_size: few; v_call: TRBV7-9; j_call: TRBJ2-5
cdr3_aa: CASSLASLETQYF; d_call: -; clone_size: -; v_call: TRBV12-3/TRBV12-4; j_call: TRBJ2-5
cdr3_aa: CASSLPPGQGELGLAGRFYNEQFF; d_call: TRBD1; clone_size: -; v_call: TRBV12-3/TRBV12-4; j_call: TRBJ2-1
cdr3_aa: CSARDYGALNEQFF; d_call: -; clone_size: few; v_call: TRBV20-1; j_call: TRBJ2-1
cdr3_aa: CASSLRQRTNEKLFF; d_call: -; clone_size: -; v_call: TRBV28; j_call: TRBJ1-4
cdr3_aa: CASSLRYAISYEQYF; d_call: -; clone_size: many; v_call: TRBV5-1; j_call: TRBJ2-7